This TCR beta chain was identified during a study of T cell changes during pregnancy in multiple sclerosis. Repertoires were generated with immunoSEQ multiplex PCR, while TCRdb's copy carries only in-frame clones and drops some. The table records around 88,000 clones, 80% to 95% of them present only once. V lost 8 bases and J 6 bases, leaving 10 bases between the germline ends. Germline V gene sequence: CDR1 LNHDA, CDR2 SQIVND (reference sequence). CDR3 length: 12 residues. The TCR comes from a female donor with multiple sclerosis, enrolled in a pregnancy study. Source: peripheral blood, taken in the first trimester of pregnancy. V is TRBV19 and J is TRBJ2-2; D is possibly TRBD2 (5 bases). Here the CDR3 reads CASSGLAGELFF. CDR3 DNA: TGTGCCAGTTCCGGACTGGCCGGGGAGCTGTTTTTT.